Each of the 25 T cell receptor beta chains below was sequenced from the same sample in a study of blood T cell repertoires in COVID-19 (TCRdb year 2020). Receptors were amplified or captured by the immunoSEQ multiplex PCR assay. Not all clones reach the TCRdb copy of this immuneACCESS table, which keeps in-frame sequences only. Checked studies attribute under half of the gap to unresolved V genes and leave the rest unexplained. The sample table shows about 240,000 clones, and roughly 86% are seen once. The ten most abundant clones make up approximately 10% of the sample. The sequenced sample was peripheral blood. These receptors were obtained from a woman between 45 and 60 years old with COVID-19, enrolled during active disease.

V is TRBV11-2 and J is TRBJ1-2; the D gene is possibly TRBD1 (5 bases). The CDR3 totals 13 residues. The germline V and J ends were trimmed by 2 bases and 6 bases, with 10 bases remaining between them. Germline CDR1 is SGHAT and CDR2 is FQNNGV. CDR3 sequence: CASSLIGVNGYTF. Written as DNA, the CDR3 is TGTGCCAGCAGCTTAATAGGGGTGAATGGCTACACCTTC.

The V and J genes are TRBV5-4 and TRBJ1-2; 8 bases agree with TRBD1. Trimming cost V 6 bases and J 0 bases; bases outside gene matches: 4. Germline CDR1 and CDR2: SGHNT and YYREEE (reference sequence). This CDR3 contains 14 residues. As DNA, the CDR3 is TGTGCCAGCACCCAGGGGGCCGCTAACTATGGCTACACCTTC. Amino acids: CASTQGAANYGYTF.

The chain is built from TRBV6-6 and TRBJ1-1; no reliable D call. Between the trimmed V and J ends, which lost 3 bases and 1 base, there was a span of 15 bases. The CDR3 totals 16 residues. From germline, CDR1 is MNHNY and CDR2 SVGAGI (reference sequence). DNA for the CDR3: TGTGCCAGCAGTTATGGCGTCGGTAGGAGGAACACTGAAGCTTTCTTT. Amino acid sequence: CASSYGVGRRNTEAFF.

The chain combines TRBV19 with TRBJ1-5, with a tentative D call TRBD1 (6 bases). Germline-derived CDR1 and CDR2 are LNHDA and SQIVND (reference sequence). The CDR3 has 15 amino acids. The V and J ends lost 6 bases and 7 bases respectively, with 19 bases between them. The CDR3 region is CASRPKQGVGQPQHF. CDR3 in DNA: TGTGCCAGTAGGCCAAAACAGGGCGTAGGCCAGCCCCAGCATTTT.

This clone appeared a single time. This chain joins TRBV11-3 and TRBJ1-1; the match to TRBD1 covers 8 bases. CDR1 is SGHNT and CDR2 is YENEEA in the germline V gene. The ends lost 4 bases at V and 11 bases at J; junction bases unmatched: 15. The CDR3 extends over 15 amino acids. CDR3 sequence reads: CASSSRTGHNADAFF. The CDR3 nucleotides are TGTGCCAGCAGCTCCCGGACAGGGCATAACGCGGACGCTTTCTTT.

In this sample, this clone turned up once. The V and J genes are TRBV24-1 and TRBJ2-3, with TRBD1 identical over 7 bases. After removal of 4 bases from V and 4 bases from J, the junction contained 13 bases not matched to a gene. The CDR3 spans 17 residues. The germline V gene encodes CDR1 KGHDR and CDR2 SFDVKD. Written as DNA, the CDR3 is TGTGCCACCAGTGAATCTCGGACAGGCGGCAGGGCAGATACGCAGTATTTT. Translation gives CATSESRTGGRADTQYF.

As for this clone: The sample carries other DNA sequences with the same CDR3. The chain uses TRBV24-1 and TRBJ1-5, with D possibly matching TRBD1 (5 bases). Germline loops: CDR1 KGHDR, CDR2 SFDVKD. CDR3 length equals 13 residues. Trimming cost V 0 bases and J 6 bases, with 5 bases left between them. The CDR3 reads CATSDLRGQPQHF. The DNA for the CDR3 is TGTGCCACCAGTGATTTGAGGGGTCAGCCCCAGCATTTT.

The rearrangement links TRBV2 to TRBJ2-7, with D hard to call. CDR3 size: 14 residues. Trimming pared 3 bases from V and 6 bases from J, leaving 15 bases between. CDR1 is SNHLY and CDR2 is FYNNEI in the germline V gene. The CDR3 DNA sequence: TGTGCCAGCAGTGAGGGCAGGTCGACACGCGAGCAGTACGTC. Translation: CASSEGRSTREQYV.

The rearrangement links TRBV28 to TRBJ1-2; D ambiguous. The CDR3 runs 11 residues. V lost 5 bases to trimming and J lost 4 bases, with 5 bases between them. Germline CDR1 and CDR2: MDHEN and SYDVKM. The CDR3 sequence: CASSASYGYTF. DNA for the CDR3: TGTGCCAGCAGTGCGTCCTATGGCTACACCTTC.

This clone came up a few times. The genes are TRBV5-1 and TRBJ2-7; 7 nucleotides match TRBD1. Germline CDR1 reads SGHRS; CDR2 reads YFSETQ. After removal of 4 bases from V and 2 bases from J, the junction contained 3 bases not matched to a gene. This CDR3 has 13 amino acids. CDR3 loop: CASSRGRTYEQYF. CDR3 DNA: TGCGCCAGCAGCAGGGGGCGCACCTACGAGCAGTACTTC.

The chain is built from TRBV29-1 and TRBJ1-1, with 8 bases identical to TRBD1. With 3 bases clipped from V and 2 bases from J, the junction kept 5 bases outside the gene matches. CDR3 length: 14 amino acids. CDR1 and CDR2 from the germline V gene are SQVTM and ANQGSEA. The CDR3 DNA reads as TGCAGCGTTGACACAGGGGGGAGAAACACTGAAGCTTTCTTT. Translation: CSVDTGGRNTEAFF.

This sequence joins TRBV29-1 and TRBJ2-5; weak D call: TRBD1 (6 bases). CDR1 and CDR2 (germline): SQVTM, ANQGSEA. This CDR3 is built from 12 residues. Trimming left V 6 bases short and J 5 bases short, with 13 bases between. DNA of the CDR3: TGCAGCGTCATAGGGGGATCGGAGACCCAGTACTTC. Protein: CSVIGGSETQYF.

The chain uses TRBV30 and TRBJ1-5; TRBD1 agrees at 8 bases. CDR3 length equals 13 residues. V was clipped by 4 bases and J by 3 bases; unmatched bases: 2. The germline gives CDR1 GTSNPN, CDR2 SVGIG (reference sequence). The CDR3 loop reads CAWNRGDNQPQHF. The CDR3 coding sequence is TGTGCCTGGAACAGGGGGGACAATCAGCCCCAGCATTTT.

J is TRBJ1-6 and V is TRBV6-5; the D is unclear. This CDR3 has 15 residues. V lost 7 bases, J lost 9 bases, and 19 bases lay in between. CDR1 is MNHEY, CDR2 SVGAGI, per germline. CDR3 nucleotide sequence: TGTGCCAGCATGAGGTACCCCACCGTTAGTTCACCCCTCCACTTT. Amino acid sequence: CASMRYPTVSSPLHF.

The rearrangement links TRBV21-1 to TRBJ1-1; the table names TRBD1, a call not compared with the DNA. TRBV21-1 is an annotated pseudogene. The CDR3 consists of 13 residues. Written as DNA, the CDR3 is TGTGCCAGCTTCACAGGCTTGAACACTGAAGCTTTCTTT. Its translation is CASFTGLNTEAFF.

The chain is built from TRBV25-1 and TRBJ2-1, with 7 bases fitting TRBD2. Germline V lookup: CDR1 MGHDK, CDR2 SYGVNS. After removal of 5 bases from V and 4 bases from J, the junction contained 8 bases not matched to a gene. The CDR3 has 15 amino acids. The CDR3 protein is CASSLSGGIYNEQFF. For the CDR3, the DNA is TGTGCCAGCAGTTTATCGGGGGGTATTTACAATGAGCAGTTCTTC.

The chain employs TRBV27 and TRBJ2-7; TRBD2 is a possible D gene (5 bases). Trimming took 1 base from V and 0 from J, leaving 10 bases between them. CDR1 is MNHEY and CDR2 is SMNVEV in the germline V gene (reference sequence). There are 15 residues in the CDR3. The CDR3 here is CASSLWSGSSYEQYF. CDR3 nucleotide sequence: TGTGCCAGCAGTTTATGGTCGGGGAGCTCCTACGAGCAGTACTTC.

CDR3 DNA sequence: TGTGCCAGCATTCGGTACAGGGGGCTCGCCGGGGAGCTGTTTTTT. It specifies CASIRYRGLAGELFF. V gene TRBV28 combines with J gene TRBJ2-2, with 9 bases lining up with TRBD1. In germline, CDR1 is MDHEN, CDR2 SYDVKM. V was pared by 7 bases and J by 6 bases, with 9 bases of the junction left unmatched. The CDR3 is made up of 15 amino acids.

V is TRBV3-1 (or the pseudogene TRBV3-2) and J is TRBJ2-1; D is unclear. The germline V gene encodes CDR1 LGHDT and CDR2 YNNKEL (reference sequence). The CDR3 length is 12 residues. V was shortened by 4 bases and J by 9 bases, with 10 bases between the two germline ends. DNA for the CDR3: TGTGCCAGCAGCCTTGGTAGAGGTGAGCAGTTCTTC. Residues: CASSLGRGEQFF.

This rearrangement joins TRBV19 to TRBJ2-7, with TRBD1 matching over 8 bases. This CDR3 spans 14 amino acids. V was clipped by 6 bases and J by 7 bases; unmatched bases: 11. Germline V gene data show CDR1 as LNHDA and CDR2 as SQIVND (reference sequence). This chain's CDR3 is CASSPMQGAGEQYF. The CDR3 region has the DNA TGTGCCAGTAGCCCGATGCAGGGGGCGGGGGAGCAGTACTTC.

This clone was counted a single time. In DNA form, the CDR3 reads TGTGCCAGCAAGGGTCTCTACAGGCGGCCCACAAAAAACATTCAGTACTTC. Translated, it gives CASKGLYRRPTKNIQYF. The chain recombines TRBV3-1 (or the pseudogene TRBV3-2) with TRBJ2-4, with a possible D match to TRBD1 (5 bases). Deletions cut 7 bases from V and 4 bases from J, with 23 bases between. Germline V gene sequence: CDR1 LGHDT, CDR2 YNNKEL (reference sequence). The CDR3 length is 17 residues.

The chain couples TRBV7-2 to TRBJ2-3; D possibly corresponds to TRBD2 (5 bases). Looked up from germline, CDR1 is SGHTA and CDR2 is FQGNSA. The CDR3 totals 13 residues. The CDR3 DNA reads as TGTGCAGGGCGGATACTAGTGGGAGATACGCAGTATTTT. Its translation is CAGRILVGDTQYF.

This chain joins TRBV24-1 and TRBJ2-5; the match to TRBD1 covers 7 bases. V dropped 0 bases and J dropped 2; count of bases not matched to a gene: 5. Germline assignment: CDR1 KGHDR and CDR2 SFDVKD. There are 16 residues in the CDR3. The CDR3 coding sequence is TGTGCCACCAGTGATTTGACAGGGGTGGATCAAGAGACCCAGTACTTC. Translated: CATSDLTGVDQETQYF.

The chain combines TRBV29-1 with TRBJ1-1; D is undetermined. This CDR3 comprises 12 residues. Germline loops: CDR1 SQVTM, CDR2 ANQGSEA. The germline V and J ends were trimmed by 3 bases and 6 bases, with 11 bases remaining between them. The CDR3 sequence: CSVEGSRAEAFF. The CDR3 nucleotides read TGCAGCGTTGAGGGCTCGAGGGCTGAAGCTTTCTTT.

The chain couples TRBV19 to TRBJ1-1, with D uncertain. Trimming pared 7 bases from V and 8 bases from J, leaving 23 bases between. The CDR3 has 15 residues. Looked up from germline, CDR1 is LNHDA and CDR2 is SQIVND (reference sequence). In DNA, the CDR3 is TGTGCCAGTAAGGTCGGGCCGGAGGATACACTAGAAGCTTTCTTT. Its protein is CASKVGPEDTLEAFF.